The present TCR beta chain was sequenced within a study of T cell responses to AZD1222 COVID-19 vaccine (dated by TCRdb to the early 2020s). A note on the overall study: TCR sequencing was performed for 230 to 250 trial participants, of whom some 200 were given two doses of AZD1222 and around 25 were given two doses of MenACWY control vaccine. Trial participants were enrolled into age subgroups of 18-55, 56-69 and 70-plus years, which contained 148, 28 and 57 TCR-sequenced participants, respectively. Overall study results and their limits: Conclusions about previously exposed vaccinees were limited because only six AZD1222 recipients were SARS-CoV-2 seropositive at baseline. A significant rise in spike-specific TCR breadth and depth was observed after two AZD1222 doses relative to day 0 and relative to MenACWY recipients. Because no day 14 peak-response samples were available, the repertoires could be characterized only after the peak T cell response. The whole spike protein was spanned by vaccine-associated CD4 TCRs, and dominant responses were seen in regions 160-218 and 743-854. In the small 56-69-year group, the increase in depth fell short of significance, most likely because of low power. Nearly half of unique spike-specific TCRs reportedly recognized epitopes outside regions mutated in the B.1.351 and B.1.1.7 variants. Participants were mostly white British, with more females than males. The authors suggested clonal diversity may have been underestimated.

The CDR3 regions of human TCRbeta chains were analyzed by immunosequencing. As for how the authors treated the data: TCRs in the repertoires were matched against a reference library of SARS-CoV-2-specific TCRs that had been generated with the MIRA antigen-specificity platform. Breadth meant the fraction of unique TCRs that were SARS-CoV-2-associated, whereas depth meant the fraction of total T cells that were SARS-CoV-2-associated. Using the MIRA data, every spike-specific TCR was mapped to the spike region that the TCR reacted to and assigned to either a CD4 or a CD8 class. Log10-transformed breadth and depth values were compared by one-way ANOVA with Sidak's multiple comparisons tests. TCRdb re-hosts the immuneACCESS table, in-frame sequences only. Its copies lack some clones; in the studies checked, an unresolved V gene accounts for under half of them, and the cause for the rest is not known. V, J and clone size derive from that table, while D and trimming were established from the DNA sequence. In all, the sample holds some 170,000 clones, and approximately 90% of those were seen once. Around 4.5% of the sample rests with the top ten.

In this sample, this clone turned up once. What this receptor recognizes is not known. The sample holds no much larger clone one base away, and base qualities are not on file. The time point label for this specimen denotes: about 28 days (+/-7) after the second vaccine dose. Because spike-specific TCR depth and breadth did not differ between the two schedules, AZD1222 recipients who got a second dose at roughly 4 weeks were pooled with those who got a second dose at roughly 12 weeks. Vaccinee samples came from UK trials COV001 and COV002, including a single-blind randomized controlled phase 2/3 trial of AZD1222 (ChAdOx1 nCoV-19) in healthy adults. Trial participant PBMC samples were collected at day 0 and day 28 after the second dose for TCRbeta chain sequencing. According to the germline V gene (reference sequence), CDR1 reads LGHDT and CDR2 reads YNNKEL. The CDR3, from cysteine to phenylalanine, totals 14 residues. The DNA shown is the 42-base CDR3, in frame from base 1. V is pared back by 7 bases and J by 1 base, with 10 bases lying between the germline termini.

This TCR came from an adult who received the AZD1222 COVID-19 vaccine. This specimen was peripheral blood, taken 28 days after the second AZD1222 dose. The chain is encoded by TRBV3-1 (or the pseudogene TRBV3-2) joined to TRBJ2-2; a tentative D match to TRBD2 spans 5 bases. The sequence in DNA is TGTGCCAGCACGGCCGGGGTGAACACCGGGGAGCTGTTTTTT. Translated, it reads CASTAGVNTGELFF.